The clone carrying this TCR beta chain was seen once. Its antigen is not known. This record belongs to a study of CD8 T cells in Susac syndrome. General study points: A relatively small number of individuals underwent TCR sequencing and HLA analysis.

From blood CD8+ and CD4+ T cells, the TCR beta chain was sequenced. Purification of the CD8+ and CD4+ T cells relied on negative isolation, and TEMRA cells underwent FACS enrichment. The CDR3 has 16 amino acids. V dropped 6 bases and J dropped 0; count of bases not matched to a gene: 7. Germline V lookup: CDR1 MNHEY, CDR2 SMNVEV (reference sequence). With random hexamers, reverse transcription was performed on 0.5 to 1 ug of RNA. TCRdb re-analysed the immunoSEQ multiplex PCR reads in MiXCR, keeping a single row per CDR3 protein. The sample holds hundreds of thousands of distinct CDR3 sequences, about 85% seen once.

Sequenced material: CD8+ T cells from PBMCs. The clonotype was recovered from a human donor with multiple sclerosis. The chain combines TRBV27 with TRBJ2-1, with 8 positions matching TRBD2. The CDR3 reads CASRPLAASSYNEQFF. Written as DNA, the CDR3 is TGTGCCAGCAGGCCACTAGCGGCAAGCTCCTACAATGAGCAGTTCTTC.